The 8 T cell receptor beta chains presented below share a single source sample, sequenced in a study of blood T cell repertoires in COVID-19. The method was immunoSEQ multiplex PCR; TCRdb's version includes in-frame clones alone and lacks a portion of them. The sample has tens of thousands of clones; 90% are singletons. The specimen sequenced was peripheral blood. These receptor sequences come from a man aged 55 to 70 with acute or convalescent COVID-19.

This rearrangement joins TRBV3-1 (or the pseudogene TRBV3-2) to TRBJ2-7; tentatively, D is TRBD1 (5 bases). Germline CDR1 is LGHDT and CDR2 is YNNKEL (reference sequence). The CDR3 totals 14 residues. V shed 4 bases and J shed 8 bases, with 18 bases lying between them. The CDR3 sequence: CASSPGQSGVKQYF. CDR3 coding DNA: TGTGCCAGCAGCCCCGGACAATCTGGGGTAAAGCAGTACTTC.

Regarding this clone: The germline gene is not matched at one end of the junction; a read error may be the cause. The CDR3 is CTSSQGSNGYTF. The CDR3 bases are TGTACCAGCTCCCAGGGCAGTAATGGCTACACCTTC. The chain carries TRBV13 and TRBJ1-2; a weak D match, TRBD1 (5 bases). Germline loops: CDR1 PRHDT, CDR2 FYEKMQ (reference sequence). This CDR3 is built from 12 residues.

The rearrangement joins TRBV28 to TRBJ1-4; possibly TRBD1 for D (6 bases). Deletions cut 5 bases from V and 5 bases from J, with 18 bases between. Germline values: CDR1 MDHEN, CDR2 SYDVKM. The CDR3 runs to 16 residues. CDR3 in DNA: TGTGCCAGCAGTCCCGGCGAGGGACAACGAAATGAAAAACTGTTTTTT. Translated: CASSPGEGQRNEKLFF.

V and J are TRBV27 and TRBJ1-1, with D unclear. Germline V gene data show CDR1 as MNHEY and CDR2 as SMNVEV (reference sequence). The CDR3 consists of 16 residues. The V end was cut by 5 bases, the J end by 0 bases, with 16 bases between. The CDR3 reads CASSAALRMMNTEAFF. The CDR3 DNA sequence: TGTGCCAGCAGTGCCGCACTGAGAATGATGAACACTGAAGCTTTCTTT.

This rearrangement joins TRBV9 to TRBJ2-1, with 14 bases fitting TRBD2. Germline lookup yields CDR1 SGDLS and CDR2 YYNGEE. Trimming took 3 bases from V and 9 from J; bases not matched to a gene: 5. This CDR3 region has 15 residues. DNA for the CDR3: TGTGCCAGCAGCGGACTAGCGGGGGGGCATGGTGAGCAGTTCTTC. Its translation: CASSGLAGGHGEQFF.

The chain joins TRBV11-2 to TRBJ2-2; D may be TRBD2 (5 bases). Germline values: CDR1 SGHAT, CDR2 FQNNGV. Trimming removed 6 bases from V and 12 bases from J, with 20 bases in between. This CDR3 spans 14 amino acids. The CDR3 region is CASRPGGSTRKLFF. The CDR3 DNA follows: TGTGCCAGCAGGCCCGGAGGCTCCACCAGAAAGCTGTTTTTT. The full variable domain, with the rest looked up from reference TRBV11-2 and TRBJ2-2, is EAGVAQSPRYKIIEKRQSVAFWCNPISGHATLYWYQQILGQGPKLLIQFQNNGVVDDSQLPKDRFSAERLKGVDSTLKIQPAKLEDSAVYLCASRPGGSTRKLFFGEGSRLTVL.

The rearrangement uses TRBV6-6 and TRBJ1-3; D may be TRBD1 (5 bases). The CDR3 covers 14 residues. Germline CDR1 MNHNY, CDR2 SVGAGI (reference sequence). Deletions cut 8 bases from V and 0 bases from J, with 11 bases between. CDR3 coding DNA: TGTGCCAGCCTCCGGGACTTCTCTGGAAACACCATATATTTT. This encodes CASLRDFSGNTIYF.

The chain couples TRBV19 to TRBJ1-5; D perhaps matches TRBD1 (6 bases). CDR1 and CDR2 from the germline V gene are LNHDA and SQIVND (reference sequence). Trimming left V 3 bases short and J 6 bases short, with 12 bases between. The CDR3 contains 14 residues. CDR3 coding DNA: TGTGCCAGTAGTATGGACAGTCTTATTCAGCCCCAGCATTTT. Protein product: CASSMDSLIQPQHF.